One sample yielded the 29 T cell receptor beta chains listed below, sequenced in a study of regulatory T cells in long-lasting Graves disease (dated by TCRdb to the early 2020s). Libraries were built with multiplex PCR. The instrument given in TCRdb is Illumina HiSeq 4000. TCR beta libraries were built with iRepertoire HTBI primers and Arm-PCR amplification of CDR3 regions. TCRdb applied fastp at Q25 and MiXCR to the public reads, then kept only in-frame beta chains. Every CDR3 protein is listed once, alongside the most common genes and DNA of its rows. The sample table records about 430,000 distinct CDR3 sequences; around 16% of these occur just once. The top ten clones comprise about 8.3% of the sample. This specimen's time point label, interpreted: newly diagnosed GD, antithyroid drugs for less than 3 months. For both TCR sequencing and RNA sequencing, RNA was extracted from PBMCs in TRIzol. The data were also submitted as part of a second study, on T cells in Graves' hyperthyroidism and ophthalmopathy.

Sequenced here: peripheral blood mononuclear cells (PBMCs), sampled at new diagnosis, from a patient treated with antithyroid drugs. The receptors stem from a woman between 40 and 50 years old with Graves disease. Donor details come from another sample of the same person, matched by shared clones.

This clonotype occurred many times. The chain employs TRBV7-9 and TRBJ1-1; no clear D gene. Germline CDR1 reads SEHNR; CDR2 reads FQNEAQ (reference sequence). Trimming cost V 3 bases and J 6 bases, with 11 bases left between them. CDR3 length: 13 amino acids. Here the CDR3 DNA reads TGTGCCAGCAGCTTGGGCCAAGGCGCTGAAGCTTTCTTT. Translated, it gives CASSLGQGAEAFF. Full variable domain (missing parts from reference TRBV7-9 and TRBJ1-1): DTGVSQNPRHKITKRGQNVTFRCDPISEHNRLYWYRQTLGQGPEFLTYFQNEAQLEKSRLLSDRFSAERPKGSFSTLEIQRTEQGDSAMYLCASSLGQGAEAFFGQGTRLTVV.

V and J are TRBV6-5 and TRBJ1-2; TRBD1 aligns across 11 bases. The CDR3 contains 15 residues. CDR1 is MNHEY and CDR2 is SVGAGI in the germline V gene. Germline trimming cut 2 bases from V and 5 bases from J; bases unmatched to any gene: 4. The CDR3 protein is CASSYTGTGGYGYTF. The CDR3 DNA is TGTGCCAGCAGTTACACCGGGACAGGGGGATATGGCTACACCTTC.

This clonotype has at least ten counts. The chain employs TRBV11-3 and TRBJ1-1; 7 bases agree with TRBD1. The CDR3 contains 14 residues. Germline CDR1 SGHNT, CDR2 YENEEA. V shed 5 bases and J 1 base; nucleotides not matched to a gene: 4. The CDR3 DNA reads as TGTGCCAGCAGCCGATGGGACAGGAACACTGAAGCTTTCTTT. As protein: CASSRWDRNTEAFF.

This clonotype occurred a few times. The chain couples TRBV20-1 to TRBJ1-2; D may be TRBD1 (6 bases). The CDR3 runs to 13 residues. V was trimmed by 7 bases and J by 2 bases, leaving 14 bases between them. The germline gives CDR1 DFQATT, CDR2 SNEGSKA (reference sequence). The CDR3 DNA follows: TGCAGTGTCCCCAAAACAGGGAACTATGGCTACACCTTC. It is translated as CSVPKTGNYGYTF.

This clonotype has at least ten counts. The chain couples TRBV20-1 to TRBJ2-2; no clear D. Between the trimmed V and J ends, which lost 1 base and 1 base, there was a span of 13 bases. In germline, CDR1 is DFQATT, CDR2 SNEGSKA (reference sequence). The CDR3 runs to 16 residues. The chain's CDR3 is CSARAPVGENTGELFF. In DNA, the CDR3 is TGCAGTGCTAGAGCCCCAGTCGGAGAGAACACCGGGGAGCTGTTTTTT.

The gene calls are TRBV4-3 and TRBJ2-5; D is possibly TRBD1 or TRBD2 (5 bases each). In germline, CDR1 is LGHNA, CDR2 YSLEER. V was shortened by 1 base and J by 5 bases, with 11 bases between the two germline ends. The CDR3 is 14 amino acids. CDR3 sequence: CASSQVVGEETQYF. CDR3 nucleotide sequence: TGCGCCAGCAGCCAAGTGGTGGGGGAGGAGACCCAGTACTTC.

This clonotype appeared many times. V and J are TRBV28 and TRBJ2-1; no clear D gene. CDR3 size: 14 residues. CDR1 MDHEN and CDR2 SYDVKM come from the germline V gene. V was clipped by 8 bases and J by 7 bases, with 18 bases between them. In nucleotides, the CDR3 is TGTGCCAGCGAATCCCCGTCGGCTTTTAATGAGCAGTTCTTC. Translation: CASESPSAFNEQFF.

This chain connects TRBV9 to TRBJ2-2; 7 nucleotides agree with TRBD1. Trimming removed 3 bases from V and 1 base from J; junction bases left unmatched: 6. Germline loops: CDR1 SGDLS, CDR2 YYNGEE. CDR3 length: 16 residues. The CDR3 loop reads CASSARQGRNTGELFF. In DNA, the CDR3 is TGTGCCAGCAGCGCCCGACAGGGAAGGAACACCGGGGAGCTGTTTTTT.

The chain is built from TRBV20-1 and TRBJ2-1; 9 positions agree with TRBD2. The last part of the DNA fits TRBJ2-5 better; the J call may be wrong. CDR3 length: 17 amino acids. Per the germline V gene, CDR1 is DFQATT and CDR2 is SNEGSKA (reference sequence). CDR3 in DNA: TGCAGTGCTAGAGTGAAACCGGGACTAGCTTTCCAAGAGACCCAGTACTTC. Amino acids: CSARVKPGLAFQETQYF.

J is TRBJ2-1 and V is TRBV2, with D unresolved. This CDR3 contains 14 residues. Germline V gives CDR1 SNHLY, CDR2 FYNNEI. Trimming cost V 2 bases and J 6 bases, with 11 bases left between them. Written as DNA, the CDR3 is TGTGCCAGCAGTGAATTAGCCGATGGCAATGAGCAGTTCTTC. This encodes CASSELADGNEQFF.

V and J are TRBV7-9 and TRBJ2-2; D gene ambiguous. Trimming removed 1 base from V and 1 base from J, with 7 bases in between. The length of the CDR3 is 15 residues. Germline loops: CDR1 SEHNR, CDR2 FQNEAQ (reference sequence). For the CDR3, the DNA is TGTGCCAGCAGCTTAGTCGCGGAGAACACCGGGGAGCTGTTTTTT. Its protein is CASSLVAENTGELFF. The entire variable domain, with the rest obtained from reference TRBV7-9 and TRBJ2-2, is as follows: DTGVSQNPRHKITKRGQNVTFRCDPISEHNRLYWYRQTLGQGPEFLTYFQNEAQLEKSRLLSDRFSAERPKGSFSTLEIQRTEQGDSAMYLCASSLVAENTGELFFGEGSRLTVL.

This sequence joins TRBV7-8 and TRBJ2-5; 8 positions match TRBD2. The CDR3 loop spans 15 amino acids. After removal of 3 bases from V and 4 bases from J, the junction contained 7 bases not matched to a gene. Germline values: CDR1 SGHVS, CDR2 FQNEAQ. The CDR3, as DNA: TGTGCCAGCAGCTTTATTCGGGGGGGCGGAGAGACCCAGTACTTC. Protein product: CASSFIRGGGETQYF. Variable domain in full (rest from reference TRBV7-8 and TRBJ2-5): GAGVSQSPRYKVAKRGQDVALRCDPISGHVSLFWYQQALGQGPEFLTYFQNEAQLDKSGLPSDRFFAERPEGSVSTLKIQRTQQEDSAVYLCASSFIRGGGETQYFGPGTRLLVL.

This clonotype has ten or more counts. V usage is TRBV7-6 and J usage is TRBJ2-1, with TRBD2 matching 14 bases. Germline V lookup: CDR1 SGHVS, CDR2 FNYEAQ. Trimming removed 4 bases from V and 6 bases from J; junction bases left unmatched: 17. This CDR3 has 20 amino acids. CDR3 DNA sequence: TGTGCCAGCAGCTCCTCCTGGGGAGGGACTAGCGGGAGACACCGCAATGAGCAGTTCTTC. Protein sequence: CASSSSWGGTSGRHRNEQFF.

This clonotype showed up many times. V gene TRBV7-2 combines with J gene TRBJ1-1, with TRBD1 identical over 10 bases. Germline-derived CDR1 and CDR2 are SGHTA and FQGNSA. Trimming at V came to 5 bases and at J to 13 bases, leaving 13 bases not matched to a gene. The length of the CDR3 is 14 residues. DNA for the CDR3: TGTGCCAGCAGCGGCGGGGGACAGGGGCGAAGTGTTTTCTTT. It codes for CASSGGGQGRSVFF.

This chain joins TRBV27 and TRBJ1-5; D remains ambiguous. CDR3 size: 15 residues. The germline gives CDR1 MNHEY, CDR2 SMNVEV (reference sequence). V dropped 0 bases and J dropped 10 bases, with 16 bases sitting between them. CDR3 bases: TGTGCCAGCAGTTTATCGATGGCCAGCCCGGGTCCCCAGCATTTT. It codes for CASSLSMASPGPQHF.

In its sample, this clonotype was seen many times. The rearrangement uses TRBV20-1 and TRBJ2-1, with D maybe TRBD2 (5 bases). The ends were cut back, 3 bases at V and 2 bases at J, with 8 bases in the middle. Germline V gene lookup returns CDR1 DFQATT and CDR2 SNEGSKA (reference sequence). This CDR3 has 13 residues. In DNA form, the CDR3 reads TGCAGTGCTAGCGGGAATACCTACAATGAGCAGTTCTTC. It codes for CSASGNTYNEQFF.

This clonotype turned up a few times. J is TRBJ1-5 and V is TRBV2; D ambiguous. The CDR3 length is 12 residues. Per the germline V gene, CDR1 is SNHLY and CDR2 is FYNNEI. With 4 bases removed from V and 4 bases from J, the gap between germline ends came to 5 bases. In nucleotides, the CDR3 is TGTGCCAGCAGTGTTCGTAATCAGCCCCAGCATTTT. It is translated as CASSVRNQPQHF. Looking up the rest from reference TRBV2 and TRBJ1-5 gives the full variable domain: EPEVTQTPSHQVTQMGQEVILRCVPISNHLYFYWYRQILGQKVEFLVSFYNNEISEKSEIFDDQFSVERPDGSNFTLKIRSTKLEDSAMYFCASSVRNQPQHFGDGTRLSIL.

This clonotype was recorded a few times. The J gene is TRBJ2-3, the V gene TRBV5-6; possibly TRBD1 or TRBD2 for D (5 bases each). The germline V gene has CDR1 SGHDT and CDR2 YYEEEE. V shed 2 bases and J shed 0 bases, with 19 bases lying between them. This CDR3 region has 18 residues. CDR3: CASSFPGLLNSSTDTQYF. The CDR3 DNA reads as TGTGCCAGCAGCTTTCCGGGGCTTCTCAATTCTAGCACAGATACGCAGTATTTT.

A few counts support this clonotype. V is TRBV5-4 and J is TRBJ2-5, with 8 nucleotides matching TRBD2. V lost 0 bases and J lost 3; bases outside the gene matches: 7. Per germline, CDR1 SGHNT and CDR2 YYREEE (reference sequence). There are 16 residues in the CDR3. The chain's CDR3 is CASSLELAVNKETQYF. The CDR3 DNA is TGTGCCAGCAGCTTGGAACTAGCGGTCAATAAAGAGACCCAGTACTTC.

This clonotype was recorded a few times. The chain carries TRBV7-2 and TRBJ1-2; D not resolved. V dropped 1 base and J dropped 4 bases, with 16 bases sitting between them. The CDR3 totals 16 residues. The germline gives CDR1 SGHTA, CDR2 FQGNSA. In DNA, the CDR3 is TGTGCCAGCAGCTTAGAGGGAGGAACCCTTGGCTATGGCTACACCTTC. It specifies CASSLEGGTLGYGYTF.

At least ten counts were recorded for this clonotype. V and J are TRBV10-3 and TRBJ2-3; 10 positions match TRBD2. The J segment lost 4 bases and the V segment lost 6 bases, leaving 7 bases of the junction unmatched. CDR1 and CDR2 from the germline V gene are ENHRY and SYGVKD. This CDR3 is 15 amino acids long. Here the CDR3 reads CAIRTLAGAPDTQYF. DNA for the CDR3: TGTGCCATCAGGACTCTAGCGGGAGCCCCAGATACGCAGTATTTT.

This clonotype appeared a few times. J is TRBJ2-1 and V is TRBV18, with 14 bases aligning to TRBD2. CDR1 KGHSH and CDR2 LQKENI come from the germline V gene. CDR3 length equals 16 residues. Unmatched junction bases numbered 1, after V lost 0 bases and J lost 6 bases. The CDR3 here is CASSPPGLAGANEQFF. The CDR3 DNA reads TGTGCCAGCTCACCACCGGGACTAGCGGGAGCCAATGAGCAGTTCTTC.

This clonotype has a count of ten or more. The J gene is TRBJ2-7, the V gene TRBV12-3 or TRBV12-4; weak D call: TRBD2 (6 bases). V was shortened by 5 bases and J by 3 bases, with 11 bases between the two germline ends. The CDR3 spans 13 residues. The CDR3 here is CASSILRGYEQYF. CDR3 DNA: TGTGCCAGCAGTATCCTGCGGGGCTACGAGCAGTACTTC.

This clonotype was detected ten times or more. The gene calls are TRBV5-1 and TRBJ2-5, with no clear D. The CDR3 is 13 amino acids. V gave up 7 bases and J gave up 1 base, with 11 bases separating them. The germline gives CDR1 SGHRS, CDR2 YFSETQ. The CDR3 region is CASYINAQETQYF. The CDR3 DNA is TGCGCCAGCTACATTAACGCCCAAGAGACCCAGTACTTC.

V gene TRBV6-5 combines with J gene TRBJ2-7; D is perhaps TRBD1 (6 bases). CDR1 MNHEY and CDR2 SVGAGI come from the germline V gene. V was cut by 4 bases and J by 7 bases, with 14 bases left in between. The CDR3 runs to 13 residues. Written as DNA, the CDR3 is TGTGCCAGCAGTTTGTCAGGGGAAAGGGAGCAGTACTTC. Protein: CASSLSGEREQYF.

This clonotype has ten or more counts. The chain employs TRBV12-5 and TRBJ2-1; D is unclear. CDR3 length equals 16 residues. Trimming removed 5 bases at V and 0 bases at J, with 14 bases between. CDR1 LGHNT and CDR2 FRNRAP come from the germline V gene. The CDR3 protein is CASGPPLRSSYNEQFF. The CDR3 DNA reads TGTGCTAGTGGTCCCCCACTTCGGAGCTCCTACAATGAGCAGTTCTTC.

CDR3 nucleotides: TGCGCCAGCAGCTTGGATACGGGGTTGGCTGAAGCTTTCTTT. It is translated as CASSLDTGLAEAFF. V and J are TRBV5-1 and TRBJ1-1; D gene uncertain. V was cut by 0 bases and J by 6 bases, with 12 bases left in between. The germline V gene encodes CDR1 SGHRS and CDR2 YFSETQ. This CDR3 region has 14 residues.

This clonotype was detected ten times or more. The genes are TRBV11-2 and TRBJ2-7, with 12 nucleotides matching TRBD2. V dropped 2 bases and J dropped 2; count of bases not matched to a gene: 7. The CDR3 length is 17 residues. Germline CDR1 and CDR2: SGHAT and FQNNGV. As DNA, the CDR3 is TGTGCCAGCAGCTTACGAACCGGACTAGCGGGACCCTACGAGCAGTACTTC. Translation: CASSLRTGLAGPYEQYF.

This clonotype was counted many times. The chain uses TRBV7-9 and TRBJ2-7, with 10 nucleotides matching TRBD1. Germline CDR1 is SEHNR and CDR2 is FQNEAQ (reference sequence). CDR3 length: 15 amino acids. Trimming removed 4 bases from V and 5 bases from J; junction bases left unmatched: 8. DNA of the CDR3: TGTGCCAGCAGCTCATCAGACAGGGGGCTCCACGAGCAGTACTTC. This codes for CASSSSDRGLHEQYF.